A selection of T cell receptor beta chains follows, all from one sample in a study of cytotoxic CD8 clonotypes in ibrutinib-treated CLL. Only in-frame clones appear in the TCRdb table, and some are missing; sequencing was by immunoSEQ multiplex PCR. The profile shows roughly 180,000 clones, about 84% of them singletons. The sequenced sample was PBMCs, obtained after 24 months of ibrutinib treatment. These receptors were collected from a human donor with chronic lymphocytic leukemia. Each CDR3 is given with its conserved first and last residue. A D gene is named only where the DNA matches it firmly. Size is stated for part of the rows, as once, few or many counts, or as a class when the clone is expanded.

cdr3_nt: TGCGCCAGCAGCTTGCCGGGGGTCCTTGTCACAGATACGCAGTATTTT
cdr3_aa: CASSLPGVLVTDTQYF
v_call: TRBV5-1
j_call: TRBJ2-3
d_call: -
clone_size: -

cdr3_nt: TGCGCCAGCAGCTTGGTCCCAGGTCAAGAGACCCAGTACTTC
cdr3_aa: CASSLVPGQETQYF
v_call: TRBV5-1
j_call: TRBJ2-5
d_call: -
clone_size: -

cdr3_nt: TGTGCCAGCAGCCGACAGGGCTACGAGCAGTACTTC
cdr3_aa: CASSRQGYEQYF
v_call: TRBV14
j_call: TRBJ2-7
d_call: TRBD1
clone_size: -

cdr3_nt: TGCGCCAGCAGCCCGGACCTAGACTATGGCTACACCTTC
cdr3_aa: CASSPDLDYGYTF
v_call: TRBV5-1
j_call: TRBJ1-2
d_call: -
clone_size: -

cdr3_nt: TGTGCCAGCAGCTTATCAGGGCTTGGGGGAGGGGCCTACGAGCAGTACTTC
cdr3_aa: CASSLSGLGGGAYEQYF
v_call: TRBV7-2
j_call: TRBJ2-7
d_call: TRBD2
clone_size: -

cdr3_nt: TGCGCCAGCAGCTTAGGAGGGAATAAAAACGAGCAGTACTTC
cdr3_aa: CASSLGGNKNEQYF
v_call: TRBV5-1
j_call: TRBJ2-7
d_call: -
clone_size: -

cdr3_nt: TGCAGTGCTAGCCGCCGGTCGGGGTTAGGATTT
cdr3_aa: CSASRRSGLGF
v_call: TRBV20-1
j_call: TRBJ1-1
d_call: -
clone_size: -

cdr3_nt: TGTGCCAGCAGGGGGAGGGAAGTGACTGAAGCTTTCTTT
cdr3_aa: CASRGREVTEAFF
v_call: TRBV6-6
j_call: TRBJ1-1
d_call: -
clone_size: once

cdr3_nt: TGTGCCAGTACTAGAGGGGAGTTTCAAGATACGCAGTATTTT
cdr3_aa: CASTRGEFQDTQYF
v_call: TRBV19
j_call: TRBJ2-3
d_call: -
clone_size: -

cdr3_nt: TGTGCCATCAGTGAGGTTGAGGCTAACACCATATATTTT
cdr3_aa: CAISEVEANTIYF
v_call: TRBV10-3
j_call: TRBJ1-3
d_call: -
clone_size: -

cdr3_nt: TGTGCCAGCAGCTTACGTAAGGGCGGAGGATTCGATGGCTACACCTTC
cdr3_aa: CASSLRKGGGFDGYTF
v_call: TRBV11-2
j_call: TRBJ1-2
d_call: -
clone_size: -

cdr3_nt: TGTGCCAGCAGCTTGGACAGGGGGCTTAACAATCAGCCCCAGCATTTT
cdr3_aa: CASSLDRGLNNQPQHF
v_call: TRBV5-4
j_call: TRBJ1-5
d_call: TRBD1
clone_size: -

cdr3_nt: TGTGCCAGCAGCTTAGTTCCTAGCGGGACGGGGGAGCAGTACTTC
cdr3_aa: CASSLVPSGTGEQYF
v_call: TRBV11-2
j_call: TRBJ2-7
d_call: TRBD2
clone_size: -

cdr3_nt: TGTGCCAGCAGACGACAGGGACCAGATACGCAGTATTTT
cdr3_aa: CASRRQGPDTQYF
v_call: TRBV6-1
j_call: TRBJ2-3
d_call: TRBD1
clone_size: -

cdr3_nt: TGTGCCATCCTCCTTAACCCGGGACAGAGGGCCTACAATGAGCAGTTCTTC
cdr3_aa: CAILLNPGQRAYNEQFF
v_call: TRBV19
j_call: TRBJ2-1
d_call: TRBD1
clone_size: -

cdr3_nt: TGTGCCAGCAGTGCCGGACAGTCAAATCTGGAAAAACTGTTTTTT
cdr3_aa: CASSAGQSNLEKLFF
v_call: TRBV6-4
j_call: TRBJ1-4
d_call: -
clone_size: once

cdr3_nt: TGCGCCAGCAGCTACGATAGCGGGGGGGCAGATACGCAGTATTTT
cdr3_aa: CASSYDSGGADTQYF
v_call: TRBV5-1
j_call: TRBJ2-3
d_call: TRBD2
clone_size: once

cdr3_nt: TGTGCCAGCAGCCAGGACATTGACTTCACTGAAGCTTTCTTT
cdr3_aa: CASSQDIDFTEAFF
v_call: TRBV27
j_call: TRBJ1-1
d_call: -
clone_size: -

cdr3_nt: TGCGCCAGCAGCCAAGAAGCGGGAGCCGGCGGGAATGAAAAACTGTTTTTT
cdr3_aa: CASSQEAGAGGNEKLFF
v_call: TRBV4-1
j_call: TRBJ1-4
d_call: -
clone_size: -

cdr3_nt: TGCAGCGGGAGGGACAGTTACTACGAGCAGTACTTC
cdr3_aa: CSGRDSYYEQYF
v_call: TRBV29-1
j_call: TRBJ2-7
d_call: -
clone_size: -

cdr3_nt: TGTGCCAGCAGAACACCGGGACTAGCGGAGTGGGGCTACAATGAGCAGTTCTTC
cdr3_aa: CASRTPGLAEWGYNEQFF
v_call: TRBV28
j_call: TRBJ2-1
d_call: TRBD2
clone_size: -

cdr3_nt: TGTGCCACCAGCAGGGGTAGCAATCAGCCCCAGCATTTT
cdr3_aa: CATSRGSNQPQHF
v_call: TRBV15
j_call: TRBJ1-5
d_call: -
clone_size: -